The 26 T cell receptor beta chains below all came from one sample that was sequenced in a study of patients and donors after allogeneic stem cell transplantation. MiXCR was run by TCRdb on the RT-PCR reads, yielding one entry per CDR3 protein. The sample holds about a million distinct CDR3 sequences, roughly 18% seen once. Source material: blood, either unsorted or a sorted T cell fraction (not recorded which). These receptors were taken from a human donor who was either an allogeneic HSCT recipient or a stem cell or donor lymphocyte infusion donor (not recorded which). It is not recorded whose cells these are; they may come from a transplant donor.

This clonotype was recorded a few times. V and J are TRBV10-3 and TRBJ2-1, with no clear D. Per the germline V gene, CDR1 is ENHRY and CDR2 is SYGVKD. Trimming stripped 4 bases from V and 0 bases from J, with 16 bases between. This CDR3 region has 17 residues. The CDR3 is CAISGSPPVSSYNEQFF. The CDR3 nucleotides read TGTGCCATCAGTGGGTCACCCCCGGTGAGCTCCTACAATGAGCAGTTCTTC.

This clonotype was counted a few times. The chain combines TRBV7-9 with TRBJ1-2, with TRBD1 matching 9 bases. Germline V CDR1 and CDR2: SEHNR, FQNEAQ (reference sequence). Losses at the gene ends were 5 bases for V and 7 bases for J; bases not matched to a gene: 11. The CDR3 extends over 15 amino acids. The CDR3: CASSQKITGGSGYTF. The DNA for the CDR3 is TGTGCCAGCAGCCAGAAAATTACAGGGGGCAGTGGCTACACCTTC.

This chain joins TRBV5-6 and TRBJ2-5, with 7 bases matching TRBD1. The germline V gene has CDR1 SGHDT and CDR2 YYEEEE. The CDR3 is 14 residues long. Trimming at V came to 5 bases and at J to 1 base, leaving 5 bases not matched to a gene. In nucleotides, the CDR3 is TGTGCCAGCAGACTGAGGGGGCCCCAAGAGACCCAGTACTTC. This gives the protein CASRLRGPQETQYF.

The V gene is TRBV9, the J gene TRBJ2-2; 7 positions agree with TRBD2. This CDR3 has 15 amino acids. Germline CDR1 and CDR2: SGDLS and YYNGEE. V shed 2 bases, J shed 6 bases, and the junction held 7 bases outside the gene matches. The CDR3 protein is CASSVGTIGAGELFF. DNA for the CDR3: TGTGCCAGCAGCGTCGGGACTATCGGGGCCGGGGAGCTGTTTTTT. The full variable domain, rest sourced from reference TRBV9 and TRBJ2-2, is DSGVTQTPKHLITATGQRVTLRCSPRSGDLSVYWYQQSLDQGLQFLIQYYNGEERAKGNILERFSAQQFPDLHSELNLSSLELGDSALYFCASSVGTIGAGELFFGEGSRLTVL.

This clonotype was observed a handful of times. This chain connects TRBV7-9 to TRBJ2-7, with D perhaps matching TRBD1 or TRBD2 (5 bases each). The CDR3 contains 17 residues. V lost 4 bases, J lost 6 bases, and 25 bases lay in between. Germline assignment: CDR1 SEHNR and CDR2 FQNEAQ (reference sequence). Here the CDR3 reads CASSSEPWGQGAAEQYF. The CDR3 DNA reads TGTGCCAGCAGCTCGGAACCCTGGGGCCAGGGAGCCGCCGAGCAGTACTTC. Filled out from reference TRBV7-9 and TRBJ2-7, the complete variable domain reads DTGVSQNPRHKITKRGQNVTFRCDPISEHNRLYWYRQTLGQGPEFLTYFQNEAQLEKSRLLSDRFSAERPKGSFSTLEIQRTEQGDSAMYLCASSSEPWGQGAAEQYFGPGTRLTVT.

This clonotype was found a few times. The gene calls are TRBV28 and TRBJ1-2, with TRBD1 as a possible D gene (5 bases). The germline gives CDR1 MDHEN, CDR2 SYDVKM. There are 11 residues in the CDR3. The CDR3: CFWGALGGYTF. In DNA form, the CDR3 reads TGTTTTTGGGGCGCTCTCGGAGGCTACACCTTC.

In nucleotides, the CDR3 is TGTGCCAGCAGCCAAGAAGCCAGGTGGGCGAACACTGAAGCTTTCTTT. As protein: CASSQEARWANTEAFF. This rearrangement joins TRBV4-2 to TRBJ1-1; D unclear. From germline, CDR1 is LGHNA and CDR2 YNFKEQ. Trimming took off 0 bases at V and 1 base at J, with 12 bases between the two ends. The CDR3 covers 16 residues.

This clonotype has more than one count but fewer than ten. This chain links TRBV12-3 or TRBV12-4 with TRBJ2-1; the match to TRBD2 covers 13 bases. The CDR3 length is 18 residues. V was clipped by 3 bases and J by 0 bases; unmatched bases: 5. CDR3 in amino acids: CASSFRTSGGHSYNEQFF. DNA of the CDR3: TGTGCCAGCAGTTTTAGGACTAGCGGGGGACACTCCTACAATGAGCAGTTCTTC.

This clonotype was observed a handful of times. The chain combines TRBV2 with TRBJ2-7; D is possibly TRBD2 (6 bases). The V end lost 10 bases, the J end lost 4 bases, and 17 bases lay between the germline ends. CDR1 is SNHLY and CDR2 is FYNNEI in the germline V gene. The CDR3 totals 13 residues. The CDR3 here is CATGGDSPYEQYF. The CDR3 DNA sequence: TGTGCCACTGGAGGGGACTCACCTTACGAGCAGTACTTC. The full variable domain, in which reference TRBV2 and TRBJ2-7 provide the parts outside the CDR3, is EPEVTQTPSHQVTQMGQEVILRCVPISNHLYFYWYRQILGQKVEFLVSFYNNEISEKSEIFDDQFSVERPDGSNFTLKIRSTKLEDSAMYFCATGGDSPYEQYFGPGTRLTVT.

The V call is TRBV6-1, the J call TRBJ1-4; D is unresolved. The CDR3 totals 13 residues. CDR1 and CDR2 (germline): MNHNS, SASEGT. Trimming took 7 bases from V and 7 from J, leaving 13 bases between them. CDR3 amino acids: CASTRASSEKLFF. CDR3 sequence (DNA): TGTGCCAGCACTCGGGCGAGTAGTGAAAAACTGTTTTTT.

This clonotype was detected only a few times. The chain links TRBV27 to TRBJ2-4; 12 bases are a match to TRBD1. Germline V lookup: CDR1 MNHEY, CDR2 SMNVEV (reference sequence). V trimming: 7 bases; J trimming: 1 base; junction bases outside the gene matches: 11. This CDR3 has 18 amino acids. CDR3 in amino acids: CASNPGQGARAAKNIQYF. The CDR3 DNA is TGTGCCAGCAATCCGGGACAGGGGGCAAGAGCGGCCAAAAACATTCAGTACTTC.

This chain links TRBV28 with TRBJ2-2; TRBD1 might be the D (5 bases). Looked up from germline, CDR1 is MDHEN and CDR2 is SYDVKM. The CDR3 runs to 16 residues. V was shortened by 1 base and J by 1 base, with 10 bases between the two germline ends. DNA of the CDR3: TGTGCCAGCAGTTTATTAGGGGTAGAGAACACCGGGGAGCTGTTTTTT. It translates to CASSLLGVENTGELFF. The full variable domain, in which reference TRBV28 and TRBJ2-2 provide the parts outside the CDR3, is DVKVTQSSRYLVKRTGEKVFLECVQDMDHENMFWYRQDPGLGLRLIYFSYDVKMKEKGDIPEGYSVSREKKERFSLILESASTNQTSMYLCASSLLGVENTGELFFGEGSRLTVL.

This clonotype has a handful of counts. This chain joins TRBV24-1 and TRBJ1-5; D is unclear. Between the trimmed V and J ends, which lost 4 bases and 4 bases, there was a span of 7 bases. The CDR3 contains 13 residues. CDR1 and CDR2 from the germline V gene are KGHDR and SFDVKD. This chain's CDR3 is CATSDHMNQPQHF. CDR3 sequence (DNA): TGTGCCACCAGTGACCACATGAATCAGCCCCAGCATTTT.

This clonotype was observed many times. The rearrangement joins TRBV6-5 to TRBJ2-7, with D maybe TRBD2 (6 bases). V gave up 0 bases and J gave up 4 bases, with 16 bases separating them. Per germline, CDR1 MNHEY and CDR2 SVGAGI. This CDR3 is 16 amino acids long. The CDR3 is CASSYSGGRENYEQYF. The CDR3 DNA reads TGTGCCAGCAGTTACTCGGGAGGCAGGGAGAATTACGAGCAGTACTTC.

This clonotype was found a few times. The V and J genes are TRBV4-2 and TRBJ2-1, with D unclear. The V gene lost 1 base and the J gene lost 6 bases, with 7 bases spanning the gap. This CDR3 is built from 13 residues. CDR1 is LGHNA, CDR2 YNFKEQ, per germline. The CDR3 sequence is CASSQVAVNEQFF. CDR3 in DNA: TGTGCCAGCAGCCAAGTGGCCGTCAATGAGCAGTTCTTC.

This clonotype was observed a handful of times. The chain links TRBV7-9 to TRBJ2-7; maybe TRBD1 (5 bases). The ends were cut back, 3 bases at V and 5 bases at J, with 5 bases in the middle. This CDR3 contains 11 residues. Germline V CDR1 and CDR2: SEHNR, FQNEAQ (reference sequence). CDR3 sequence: CASSLDNEQYF. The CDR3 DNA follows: TGTGCCAGCAGCTTGGACAACGAGCAGTACTTC.

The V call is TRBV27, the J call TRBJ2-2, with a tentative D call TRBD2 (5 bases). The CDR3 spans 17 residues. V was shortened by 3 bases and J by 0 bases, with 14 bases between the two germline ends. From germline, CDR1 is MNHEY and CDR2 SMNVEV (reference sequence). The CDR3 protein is CASSFTPGSSNTGELFF. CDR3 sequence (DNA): TGTGCCAGCAGTTTTACTCCGGGATCCTCGAACACCGGGGAGCTGTTTTTT.

The CDR3 here is CASSDRGSYGYTF. For the CDR3, the DNA is TGTGCCAGCAGCGATCGGGGGAGCTATGGCTACACCTTC. J is TRBJ1-2 and V is TRBV9; a possible D gene is TRBD1 (5 bases). The CDR3 extends over 13 amino acids. Germline CDR1 reads SGDLS; CDR2 reads YYNGEE. With 3 bases removed from V and 4 bases from J, the gap between germline ends came to 10 bases.

The CDR3 sequence is CASRTTGNSPLHF. The CDR3 coding sequence is TGTGCCAGCCGAACCACAGGGAATTCACCCCTCCACTTT. The chain has TRBV6-1 and TRBJ1-6, with D possibly being TRBD1 (6 bases). The germline gives CDR1 MNHNS, CDR2 SASEGT. There are 13 residues in the CDR3. V was trimmed by 8 bases and J by 7 bases, leaving 12 bases between them.

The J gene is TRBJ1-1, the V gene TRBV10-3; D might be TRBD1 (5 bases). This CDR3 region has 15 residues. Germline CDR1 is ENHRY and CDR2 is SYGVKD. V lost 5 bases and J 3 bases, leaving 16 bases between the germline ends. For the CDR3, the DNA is TGTGCCATCAGTCGCCGGCGGGGGACCGACACTGAAGCTTTCTTT. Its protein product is CAISRRRGTDTEAFF.

The CDR3 region is CATSRAAEAFF. The CDR3 DNA is TGTGCCACCAGCAGAGCAGCTGAAGCTTTCTTT. The genes are TRBV15 and TRBJ1-1, with no clear D. V was trimmed by 1 base and J by 6 bases, leaving 3 bases between them. CDR3 length equals 11 residues. Germline CDR1 reads LNHNV; CDR2 reads YYDKDF (reference sequence).

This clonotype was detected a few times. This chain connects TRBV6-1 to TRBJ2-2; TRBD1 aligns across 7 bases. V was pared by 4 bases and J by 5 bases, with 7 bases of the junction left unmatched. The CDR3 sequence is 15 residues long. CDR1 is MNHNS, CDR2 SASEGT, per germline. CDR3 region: CASSGPGTVTGELFF. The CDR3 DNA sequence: TGTGCCAGCAGTGGACCCGGGACAGTGACCGGGGAGCTGTTTTTT.

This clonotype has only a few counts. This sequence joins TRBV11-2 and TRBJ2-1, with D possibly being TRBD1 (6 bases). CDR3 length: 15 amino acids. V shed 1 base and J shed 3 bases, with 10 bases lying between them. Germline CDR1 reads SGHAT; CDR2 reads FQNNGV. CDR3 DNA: TGTGCCAGCAGCTTAGGGGGGCGCGTCTACAATGAGCAGTTCTTC. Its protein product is CASSLGGRVYNEQFF.

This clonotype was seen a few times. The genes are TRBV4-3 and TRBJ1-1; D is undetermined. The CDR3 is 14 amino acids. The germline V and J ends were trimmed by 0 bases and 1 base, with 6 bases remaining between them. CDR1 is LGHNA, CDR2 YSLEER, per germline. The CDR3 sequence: CASSQESWNTEAFF. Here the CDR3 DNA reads TGCGCCAGCAGCCAAGAATCGTGGAACACTGAAGCTTTCTTT.

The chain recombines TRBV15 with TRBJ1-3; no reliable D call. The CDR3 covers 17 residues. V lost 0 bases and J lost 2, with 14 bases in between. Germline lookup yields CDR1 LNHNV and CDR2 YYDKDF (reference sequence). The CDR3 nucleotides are TGTGCCACCAGCAGAGATCGTGGAGCCCACCCTGGAAACACCATATATTTT. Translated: CATSRDRGAHPGNTIYF.

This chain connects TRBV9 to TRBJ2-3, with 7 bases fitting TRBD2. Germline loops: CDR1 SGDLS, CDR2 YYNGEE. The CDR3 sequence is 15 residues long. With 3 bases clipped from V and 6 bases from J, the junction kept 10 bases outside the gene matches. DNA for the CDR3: TGTGCCAGCAGCGGCGGACTAGGAGAATGGGATACGCAGTATTTT. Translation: CASSGGLGEWDTQYF. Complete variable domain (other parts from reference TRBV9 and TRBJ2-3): DSGVTQTPKHLITATGQRVTLRCSPRSGDLSVYWYQQSLDQGLQFLIQYYNGEERAKGNILERFSAQQFPDLHSELNLSSLELGDSALYFCASSGGLGEWDTQYFGPGTRLTVL.